The rows below give T cell receptor beta chains drawn from one sample of a study of regulatory T cells in long-lasting Graves disease. TCRdb processed the multiplex PCR reads anew with MiXCR; each CDR3 protein has one entry. Here the sample spans hundreds of thousands of distinct CDR3 sequences, roughly 15% being singletons. This sample also belongs to another study, concerning T cells in Graves' hyperthyroidism and ophthalmopathy.

The starting material was peripheral blood mononuclear cells (PBMCs), obtained at new diagnosis, from a patient treated with antithyroid drugs. These receptors originate from a man aged 18 to 30 with Graves disease. Both conserved end residues are part of each CDR3. A D gene is named only where the DNA matches it firmly. Rows give clone size only sometimes, using once, few, many, or a class for an expanded clone.

D: -; V: TRBV28; size: few; length: 13; J: TRBJ2-3; DNA: TGTGCCAGCAGTGACAGCGGGACAAATACGCAGTATTTT; CDR3: CASSDSGTNTQYF
D: TRBD1; V: TRBV5-1; size: few; length: 15; J: TRBJ2-2; DNA: TGCGCCAGCAGCTCGGGACAGGGACACACCGGGGAGCTGTTTTTT; CDR3: CASSSGQGHTGELFF
D: -; V: TRBV20-1; size: -; length: 13; J: TRBJ2-7; DNA: TGCAGTGCTAGTGATCCTCGGCACCCCGAGCAGTACTTC; CDR3: CSASDPRHPEQYF
D: -; V: TRBV10-3; size: many; length: 12; J: TRBJ2-5; DNA: TGTGCCATTGGGCAGGACGGGGAGACCCAGTACTTC; CDR3: CAIGQDGETQYF
D: -; V: TRBV11-2; size: -; length: 13; J: TRBJ2-1; DNA: TGTGCCAGCAGTCATAACAGGGTCAATGAGCAGTTCTTC; CDR3: CASSHNRVNEQFF
D: -; V: TRBV7-9; size: many; length: 12; J: TRBJ2-7; DNA: TGTGCCAGCAGCTTAGCCGAGTACGAGCAGTACTTC; CDR3: CASSLAEYEQYF
D: -; V: TRBV2; size: many; length: 12; J: TRBJ2-1; DNA: TGTGCCAGTAAAGAAGAACAAATTGAGCAGTTCTTC; CDR3: CASKEEQIEQFF
D: TRBD2; V: TRBV9; size: few; length: 14; J: TRBJ2-5; DNA: TGTGCCAGCAGCGGACTAGCGGGACTGGAGACCCAGTACTTC; CDR3: CASSGLAGLETQYF
D: -; V: TRBV6-5; size: many; length: 13; J: TRBJ2-7; DNA: TGTGCCAGCAGTTATCGGGCCAGCTACGAGCAGTACTTC; CDR3: CASSYRASYEQYF
D: -; V: TRBV2; size: -; length: 16; J: TRBJ1-1; DNA: TGTGCCAGCAGGGACCCTCGTAGGGCGGAGAACACTGAAGCTTTCTTT; CDR3: CASRDPRRAENTEAFF
D: -; V: TRBV7-9; size: few; length: 14; J: TRBJ2-7; DNA: TGTGCCAGCAGCTTAGCCTATTTGTCCTACGAGCAGTACTTC; CDR3: CASSLAYLSYEQYF
D: TRBD2; V: TRBV7-9; size: many; length: 17; J: TRBJ2-7; DNA: TGTGCCAGCAGCTTAGCGGGTAGCGGGAGTGCCTCCTACGAGCAGTACTTC; CDR3: CASSLAGSGSASYEQYF
D: -; V: TRBV13; size: many; length: 15; J: TRBJ2-1; DNA: TGTGCCAGCAGATCCTTGGACCCCGCCTACAATGAGCAGTTCTTC; CDR3: CASRSLDPAYNEQFF
D: -; V: TRBV18; size: many; length: 14; J: TRBJ1-4; DNA: TGTGCCAGCTCAACCGACTACCGGAATGAAAAACTGTTTTTT; CDR3: CASSTDYRNEKLFF
D: -; V: TRBV12-5; size: many; length: 14; J: TRBJ2-1; DNA: TGTGCTAGTGGTCATACTCCACGGGGGTCTGAGCAGTTCTTC; CDR3: CASGHTPRGSEQFF
D: TRBD2; V: TRBV7-9; size: -; length: 17; J: TRBJ2-2; DNA: TGTGCCAGCAGCGCCCGGGGTAGCGGGAGCGACACCGGGGAGCTGTTTTTT; CDR3: CASSARGSGSDTGELFF
D: TRBD1; V: TRBV5-1; size: -; length: 15; J: TRBJ2-5; DNA: TGCGCCAGCAGCACATCGACAGGGGCGGCGGAGACCCAGTACTTC; CDR3: CASSTSTGAAETQYF
D: -; V: TRBV3-1; size: many; length: 13; J: TRBJ1-1; DNA: TGTGCCAGCAGTTTCAAGGTGAACACTGAAGCTTTCTTT; CDR3: CASSFKVNTEAFF
D: -; V: TRBV7-6; size: many; length: 13; J: TRBJ2-7; DNA: TGTGCCAGCAGCTTAGCATCGGCCTACGAGCAGTACTTC; CDR3: CASSLASAYEQYF
D: TRBD2; V: TRBV7-9; size: -; length: 16; J: TRBJ2-2; DNA: TGTGCCAGCAGCCTCCTAGCGGAGGTGAACACCGGGGAGCTGTTTTTT; CDR3: CASSLLAEVNTGELFF
D: -; V: TRBV12-3/TRBV12-4; size: many; length: 14; J: TRBJ1-1; DNA: TGTGCCAGCACCAAAGCCGGGCGGGGCACTGAAGCTTTCTTC; CDR3: CASTKAGRGTEAFF
D: -; V: TRBV3-1; size: -; length: 15; J: TRBJ2-4; DNA: TGTGCCAGCAGCCAAGGAGACCGGGGGTTCGACATTCAGTACTTC; CDR3: CASSQGDRGFDIQYF
D: TRBD1; V: TRBV5-6; size: -; length: 16; J: TRBJ2-2; DNA: TGTGCCAGCAGCTTGGAGGTCAGGGGGCACTTCGGGGAGCTGTTTTTT; CDR3: CASSLEVRGHFGELFF
D: -; V: TRBV7-3; size: -; length: 13; J: TRBJ1-1; DNA: TGTGCCAGCAGCTTAAGGAGGGAGTCTGAAGCTTTCTTT; CDR3: CASSLRRESEAFF
D: -; V: TRBV7-3; size: many; length: 14; J: TRBJ2-3; DNA: TGTGCCAGCAGCTTGGACAGCAGCACAGATACGCAGTATTTT; CDR3: CASSLDSSTDTQYF
D: -; V: TRBV7-9; size: -; length: 14; J: TRBJ2-1; DNA: TGTGCCAGCAGCTTAGACCCCCGTTTTGGTGAGCAGTTCTTC; CDR3: CASSLDPRFGEQFF
D: -; V: TRBV18; size: many; length: 17; J: TRBJ2-5; DNA: TGTGCCAGCTCACCACAGGAAGGGGTTCTTGGGCGCGAGACCCAGTACTTC; CDR3: CASSPQEGVLGRETQYF
D: TRBD2; V: TRBV20-1; size: -; length: 14; J: TRBJ2-5; DNA: TGCAGTGCCCCGTGGGGGGGAGTCGGGGGGACCCAGTACTTC; CDR3: CSAPWGGVGGTQYF
D: -; V: TRBV28; size: many; length: 14; J: TRBJ2-7; DNA: TGTGCCAGCACTCGCCGGCCCAGGGTGTACGAGCAGTACTTC; CDR3: CASTRRPRVYEQYF
D: TRBD2; V: TRBV9; size: many; length: 17; J: TRBJ2-2; DNA: TGTGCCAGCAGCGTAGGAGCGGGAGGCTCGAACACCGGGGAGCTGTTTTTT; CDR3: CASSVGAGGSNTGELFF
D: TRBD2; V: TRBV25-1; size: once; length: 17; J: TRBJ2-2; DNA: TGTGCCAGCAGTGATTTCCCGGGACTAGAGGTTCCCGGGGAGCTGTTTTTT; CDR3: CASSDFPGLEVPGELFF
D: TRBD2; V: TRBV7-9; size: many; length: 16; J: TRBJ2-7; DNA: TGTGCCAGCATCCCCTCGGGCGGGAGGGACTCCTACGAGCAGTACTTC; CDR3: CASIPSGGRDSYEQYF
D: TRBD2; V: TRBV6-2/TRBV6-3; size: -; length: 15; J: TRBJ2-1; DNA: TGTGCCAGCAACCCCGCAGCGGGATTAAACAATGAGCAGTTCTTC; CDR3: CASNPAAGLNNEQFF
D: -; V: TRBV20-1; size: many; length: 15; J: TRBJ2-7; DNA: TGCAGTGCCCTCCGCGGCAGCGGGCGATACTACGAGCAGTACTTC; CDR3: CSALRGSGRYYEQYF
D: -; V: TRBV28; size: few; length: 15; J: TRBJ2-3; DNA: TGTGCGGCAAGACGGGAGAGCGTACCCTCGGATACGCAGTATTTT; CDR3: CAARRESVPSDTQYF
D: -; V: TRBV30; size: many; length: 15; J: TRBJ1-1; DNA: TGTGCCTGGAGTGTCCCGCCAGGGACGAACACTGAAGCTTTCTTT; CDR3: CAWSVPPGTNTEAFF
D: -; V: TRBV20-1; size: many; length: 14; J: TRBJ1-1; DNA: TGCAGTGCTAGAGTGGGCCAGGCGAACACTGAAGCTTTCTTT; CDR3: CSARVGQANTEAFF
D: TRBD1; V: TRBV28; size: few; length: 15; J: TRBJ2-7; DNA: TGTGCCAGCAGGACAATTACGACAGGGGGGCGCGAGCAGTACTTC; CDR3: CASRTITTGGREQYF
D: -; V: TRBV7-8; size: few; length: 14; J: TRBJ1-4; DNA: TGTGCCAGCAGCTTATATGGAACTAATGAAAAACTGTTTTTT; CDR3: CASSLYGTNEKLFF
D: TRBD2; V: TRBV27; size: few; length: 18; J: TRBJ2-1; DNA: TGTGCCAGCAGTCTCCTGGGGGTAGCGGGGAACTCCTACAATGAGCAGTTCTTC; CDR3: CASSLLGVAGNSYNEQFF
D: -; V: TRBV12-3/TRBV12-4; size: -; length: 17; J: TRBJ2-1; DNA: TGTGCCAGCCAATGGAGAACAGCGGTCGGCTCCTACAATGAGCAGTTCTTC; CDR3: CASQWRTAVGSYNEQFF
D: -; V: TRBV27; size: -; length: 14; J: TRBJ1-1; DNA: TGTGCCAGCAGACCCAGGGGACGGAACACTGAAGCTTTCTTT; CDR3: CASRPRGRNTEAFF